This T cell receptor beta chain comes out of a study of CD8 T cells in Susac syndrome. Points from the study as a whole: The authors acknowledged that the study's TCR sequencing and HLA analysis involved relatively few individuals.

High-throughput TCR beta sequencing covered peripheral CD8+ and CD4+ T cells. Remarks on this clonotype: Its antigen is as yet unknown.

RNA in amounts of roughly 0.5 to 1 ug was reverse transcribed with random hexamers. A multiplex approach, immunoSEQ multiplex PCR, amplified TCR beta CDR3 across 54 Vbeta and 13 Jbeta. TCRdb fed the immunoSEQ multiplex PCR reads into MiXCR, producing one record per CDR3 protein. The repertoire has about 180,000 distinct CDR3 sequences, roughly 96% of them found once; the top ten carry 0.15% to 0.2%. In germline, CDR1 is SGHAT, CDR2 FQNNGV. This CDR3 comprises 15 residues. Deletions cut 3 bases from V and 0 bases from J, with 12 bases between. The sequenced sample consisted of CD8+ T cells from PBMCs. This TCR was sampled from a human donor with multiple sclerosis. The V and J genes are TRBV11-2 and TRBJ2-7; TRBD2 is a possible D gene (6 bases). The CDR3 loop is CASSLGGLSSYEQYF. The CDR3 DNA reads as TGTGCCAGCAGCTTGGGAGGCCTAAGCTCCTACGAGCAGTACTTC.